This passage covers 24 T cell receptor beta chains from one sample sequenced in a study of shared clonotypes between healthy human individuals. Clones were sequenced by immunoSEQ multiplex PCR, and TCRdb holds only the in-frame ones, with some missing. The repertoire consists of millions of clones, with about 95% occurring once and the leading ten covering 0.1% to 0.15%. Sequenced: naive CD4+ T cells sorted from blood. Subset denoted: CD45RA+ positively selected. The origin of the receptors is a man between 18 and 35 years old in good health.

V is TRBV6-6 and J is TRBJ1-5; 7 bases map to TRBD1. This CDR3 region has 15 residues. J gave up 4 bases and V 0 bases, and 3 bases lay outside the gene matches. CDR1 MNHNY and CDR2 SVGAGI come from the germline V gene (reference sequence). The CDR3, as DNA: TGTGCCAGCAGTTACTCGTTACAGGGGAATCAGCCCCAGCATTTT. As protein: CASSYSLQGNQPQHF.

The chain carries TRBV6-5 and TRBJ2-5, with 7 bases lining up with TRBD2. The CDR3 length is 15 residues. Germline CDR1 is MNHEY and CDR2 is SVGAGI. V lost 8 bases, J lost 3 bases, and 12 bases stayed unmatched. The CDR3 coding sequence is TGTGCCAGCGGGGAGACTAGCCGGGGGAAAGAGACCCAGTACTTC. Protein: CASGETSRGKETQYF.

The genes are TRBV5-4 and TRBJ1-6, with D uncertain. The ends were cut back, 2 bases at V and 7 bases at J, with 10 bases in the middle. Looked up from germline, CDR1 is SGHNT and CDR2 is YYREEE (reference sequence). This CDR3 has 14 residues. Here the CDR3 reads CASSLRVGNSPLHF. Written as DNA, the CDR3 is TGTGCCAGCAGCTTACGGGTGGGGAATTCACCCCTCCACTTT.

In its sample, this clone was seen many times. Within the sample, other DNA sequences also encode this same CDR3. This sequence joins TRBV10-3 and TRBJ1-5, with D perhaps TRBD1 (5 bases). The V gene lost 0 bases and the J gene lost 5 bases, with 5 bases spanning the gap. CDR3 length equals 13 residues. Per germline, CDR1 ENHRY and CDR2 SYGVKD. This chain's CDR3 is CAISESGDQPQHF. CDR3 DNA: TGTGCCATCAGTGAGTCGGGGGATCAGCCCCAGCATTTT.

This clone was observed once. The chain employs TRBV25-1 and TRBJ2-5, with D tentatively TRBD1 or TRBD2 (5 bases each). There are 14 residues in the CDR3. V was cut by 3 bases and J by 13 bases, with 21 bases left in between. CDR1 is MGHDK, CDR2 SYGVNS, per germline. In DNA, the CDR3 is TGTGCCAGCAGTGATGCCGGGACCTTTCCCCGGCGGTACTTC. It codes for CASSDAGTFPRRYF.

The V call is TRBV7-2, the J call TRBJ1-1; 12 nucleotides line up with TRBD1. Germline CDR1 SGHTA, CDR2 FQGNSA. The CDR3 runs 15 residues. J lost 5 bases, V lost 3 bases, and 4 bases had no gene match. CDR3 DNA: TGTGCCAGCAGCTTCGGGACAGGGGGCGTGACTGAAGCTTTCTTT. Translation: CASSFGTGGVTEAFF.

DNA for the CDR3: TGTGCCAGCATAGGGGCAGGCTATAGCAATCAGCCCCAGCATTTT. Protein sequence: CASIGAGYSNQPQHF. The chain carries TRBV28 and TRBJ1-5, with D maybe TRBD1 (5 bases). Trimming left V 7 bases short and J 0 bases short, with 13 bases between. Germline V gene data show CDR1 as MDHEN and CDR2 as SYDVKM. The CDR3 extends over 15 amino acids.

This clone was recorded once. The same CDR3 is also encoded by other DNA sequences in this sample. The V call is TRBV6-5, the J call TRBJ1-1; no clear D. Deletions cut 2 bases from V and 0 bases from J, with 7 bases between. This CDR3 spans 14 amino acids. Germline V gives CDR1 MNHEY, CDR2 SVGAGI. The CDR3 DNA reads TGTGCCAGCAGTTACAGAGGAATGAACACTGAAGCTTTCTTT. Protein: CASSYRGMNTEAFF.

With respect to this clone: Other nucleotide sequences from this sample produce the same CDR3. The V call is TRBV5-1, the J call TRBJ1-1; tentative D call: TRBD1 (5 bases). The V gene's germline CDR1 is SGHRS and CDR2 YFSETQ. Trimming removed 0 bases at V and 0 bases at J, with 9 bases between. The CDR3 runs to 15 residues. The CDR3 DNA is TGCGCCAGCAGCTTGGGTCAGGGAATGAACACTGAAGCTTTCTTT. Its translation is CASSLGQGMNTEAFF.

This sequence joins TRBV5-1 and TRBJ1-3; D unresolved. Trimming cost V 1 base and J 8 bases, with 10 bases left between them. The CDR3 is made up of 13 amino acids. Germline V gene data show CDR1 as SGHRS and CDR2 as YFSETQ. DNA for the CDR3: TGCGCCAGCAGCTTGCGAGGCGTAGACACCATATATTTT. Protein product: CASSLRGVDTIYF.

The chain combines TRBV30 with TRBJ2-7, with 9 bases aligning to TRBD2. The ends lost 4 bases at V and 5 bases at J; junction bases unmatched: 9. The CDR3 sequence is 14 residues long. CDR1 is GTSNPN, CDR2 SVGIG, per germline (reference sequence). The CDR3 coding sequence is TGTGCCTGGATCCCAGGACTAGCGAACCACGAGCAGTACTTC. Residues: CAWIPGLANHEQYF.

Only a few counts were recorded for this clone. The V and J genes are TRBV7-9 and TRBJ1-5; 7 nucleotides agree with TRBD1. V lost 4 bases, J lost 4 bases, and 10 bases stayed unmatched. The CDR3 has 16 residues. CDR1 and CDR2 from the germline V gene are SEHNR and FQNEAQ (reference sequence). DNA of the CDR3: TGTGCCAGCAGCTCAGACAGGGCGGGCTTTAATCAGCCCCAGCATTTT. The encoded protein is CASSSDRAGFNQPQHF.

This chain joins TRBV30 and TRBJ2-7; maybe TRBD1 (6 bases). Germline-derived CDR1 and CDR2 are GTSNPN and SVGIG (reference sequence). This CDR3 comprises 15 residues. Trimming stripped 5 bases from V and 2 bases from J, with 19 bases between. CDR3 nucleotides: TGTGCCTGGCGCATTGGACAGAGGCCTACCTACGAGCAGTACTTC. Its protein product is CAWRIGQRPTYEQYF.

The J gene is TRBJ1-5, the V gene TRBV7-2; D is ambiguous. CDR1 is SGHTA and CDR2 is FQGNSA in the germline V gene. This CDR3 has 12 amino acids. Trimming left V 4 bases short and J 4 bases short, with 5 bases between. The chain's CDR3 is CASSSMNQPQHF. The CDR3, as DNA: TGTGCCAGCAGCTCTATGAATCAGCCCCAGCATTTT.

This sequence joins TRBV6-6 and TRBJ2-7; D not resolved. Germline CDR1 MNHNY, CDR2 SVGAGI (reference sequence). The CDR3 sequence is 15 residues long. Trimming removed 0 bases from V and 2 bases from J, with 11 bases in between. The CDR3 spells CASSYSTGRTYEQYF. CDR3 nucleotides: TGTGCCAGCAGTTACTCGACGGGCAGGACCTACGAGCAGTACTTC.

About this clone: The sample has other DNA sequences that encode this CDR3 too. The chain has TRBV10-1 and TRBJ2-7, with D uncertain. The CDR3 covers 12 residues. Germline V gene data show CDR1 as WNHNN and CDR2 as SYGVQD (reference sequence). With 3 bases removed from V and 1 base from J, the gap between germline ends came to 4 bases. DNA of the CDR3: TGCGCCAGCAGTGATAATTCCTACGAGCAGTACTTC. It specifies CASSDNSYEQYF.

This chain joins TRBV6-1 and TRBJ1-1; a possible D gene is TRBD1 (5 bases). V was cut by 6 bases and J by 0 bases, with 14 bases left in between. The CDR3 sequence is 15 residues long. CDR1 is MNHNS and CDR2 is SASEGT in the germline V gene. The CDR3 nucleotides are TGTGCCAGCAGCAGTAGCGGGACGGTGAACACTGAAGCTTTCTTT. Encoded protein: CASSSSGTVNTEAFF.

The J gene is TRBJ1-1, the V gene TRBV29-1, with D tentatively TRBD1 (5 bases). Trimming took 6 bases from V and 5 from J, leaving 16 bases between them. CDR3 length equals 13 residues. Germline lookup yields CDR1 SQVTM and CDR2 ANQGSEA. The CDR3 sequence: CSVEQTRGTEAFF. The DNA for the CDR3 is TGCAGCGTGGAACAGACTCGGGGGACTGAAGCTTTCTTT.

The V gene is TRBV7-6, the J gene TRBJ2-1, with 7 bases lining up with TRBD2. The V segment lost 3 bases and the J segment 5 bases; nucleotides outside the gene matches: 4. This CDR3 is 14 amino acids long. The V gene's germline CDR1 is SGHVS and CDR2 FNYEAQ. CDR3 sequence: CASSLGREHNEQFF. As DNA, the CDR3 is TGTGCCAGCAGCTTGGGGCGGGAGCACAATGAGCAGTTCTTC.

The chain employs TRBV6-1 and TRBJ1-2; D perhaps matches TRBD1 (5 bases). V shed 4 bases and J shed 8 bases, with 11 bases lying between them. Germline V CDR1 and CDR2: MNHNS, SASEGT. The CDR3 contains 12 residues. CDR3 protein: CASSGRGGGYTF. CDR3 coding DNA: TGTGCCAGCAGTGGGCGGGGGGGAGGCTACACCTTC.

The chain employs TRBV6-4 and TRBJ1-5; D is undetermined. Germline CDR1 MRHNA, CDR2 SNTAGT. V lost 9 bases and J lost 3, with 12 bases in between. The CDR3 loop spans 13 amino acids. CDR3 in amino acids: CARGRVDNQPQHF. The CDR3 DNA reads TGTGCCAGGGGGAGGGTAGACAATCAGCCCCAGCATTTT.

This clone was counted between two and nine times. The V call is TRBV27, the J call TRBJ1-6, with 7 bases fitting TRBD1. The germline V gene encodes CDR1 MNHEY and CDR2 SMNVEV (reference sequence). This CDR3 region has 16 residues. V lost 5 bases and J lost 6; bases outside the gene matches: 10. The CDR3 loop is CASSQMRQGVNSPLHF. The DNA for the CDR3 is TGTGCCAGCAGTCAAATGCGCCAGGGGGTTAATTCACCCCTCCACTTT.

V is TRBV28 and J is TRBJ1-2, with unresolved D. The V end was cut by 5 bases, the J end by 7 bases, with 8 bases between. Germline CDR1 and CDR2: MDHEN and SYDVKM. There are 11 residues in the CDR3. The CDR3 DNA reads as TGTGCCAGCAGTCTGAGGCTTGGCTACACCTTC. Residues: CASSLRLGYTF.

V gene TRBV6-5 combines with J gene TRBJ1-2, with D unclear. The CDR3 covers 14 residues. The V gene's germline CDR1 is MNHEY and CDR2 SVGAGI. Deletions cut 5 bases from V and 5 bases from J, with 15 bases between. The DNA of the CDR3 is TGTGCCAGCAGTGAAGGACCGTTCGGGTATGGCTACACCTTC. It yields the protein CASSEGPFGYGYTF.